This TCR beta chain comes out of a study of cytomegalovirus exposure and HLA in healthy donors. Whole-study context: Clustering assigned roughly 81% of the approximately 400 genotyped donors to the Caucasian-associated ancestry cluster.

As to this clone: Its antigen is unidentified.

Germline V CDR1 and CDR2: MNHEY, SVGAGI. This CDR3 comprises 16 residues. After removal of 0 bases from V and 7 bases from J, the junction contained 7 bases not matched to a gene. Study-wide results and limits: Later analysis found that TCR beta chains associated with HLA were more clonally expanded than other, equally common chains.

The PCR made use of 60 Vbeta and 13 Jbeta primers. Assay used: immunoSEQ multiplex PCR; TCRdb lists only in-frame clones, some missing. The repertoire holds around 150,000 clones, with more than 70% as singletons. This receptor was taken from a man aged 40-49 years in good health and CMV-seronegative. The chain couples TRBV6-5 to TRBJ2-7, with 12 bases matching TRBD2. Material for sequencing was PBMCs. In nucleotides, the CDR3 is TGTGCCAGCAGTTACTCGAGGGCTAGCGGGAGGGAAGAGCAGTACTTC. Protein: CASSYSRASGREEQYF.